One sample yielded the 23 T cell receptor beta chains listed below, sequenced in a study of cytomegalovirus exposure and HLA in healthy donors. Primers for the PCR totalled 60 Vbeta and 13 Jbeta. Sequencing was performed with immunoSEQ multiplex PCR; in TCRdb, only in-frame clones are kept and a portion is missing. The sample contains about 240,000 clones, about 81% of which appear only once. Material for sequencing was PBMCs. These receptors originate from a woman in her fifties or sixties in good health and CMV-seropositive.

J is TRBJ2-3 and V is TRBV5-1; tentative D call: TRBD2 (6 bases). This CDR3 has 14 residues. The germline V gene has CDR1 SGHRS and CDR2 YFSETQ. Between the trimmed V and J ends, which lost 2 bases and 4 bases, there was a span of 11 bases. The CDR3 DNA sequence: TGCGCCAGCAGCTTACCTCTAGCGCCAGATACGCAGTATTTT. Translation gives CASSLPLAPDTQYF.

The chain has TRBV29-1 and TRBJ2-3; possible D gene TRBD1, 6 bases. CDR3 size: 14 residues. V was pared by 7 bases and J by 0 bases, with 14 bases between. In germline, CDR1 is SQVTM, CDR2 ANQGSEA. CDR3 coding DNA: TGCAGCGGTACCGGGACACTGAGCACAGATACGCAGTATTTT. Amino acid sequence: CSGTGTLSTDTQYF.

This chain joins TRBV7-3 and TRBJ2-1, with TRBD1 matching over 7 bases. The CDR3 has 16 amino acids. The V and J ends lost 4 bases and 9 bases, in that order; junction bases with no gene match: 15. Germline V gene lookup returns CDR1 SGHTA and CDR2 FQGTGA. CDR3 amino acids: CASSSPGQRLQSEQFF. CDR3 DNA: TGTGCCAGCAGCTCACCGGGACAGCGCTTACAAAGTGAGCAGTTCTTC.

The chain combines TRBV7-3 with TRBJ2-3, with D perhaps matching TRBD1 (6 bases). V lost 5 bases, J lost 0 bases, and 12 bases lay in between. This CDR3 comprises 15 residues. Germline CDR1 and CDR2: SGHTA and FQGTGA. The CDR3 coding sequence is TGTGCCAGCAGCCTGTCAAGGGGGAGCACAGATACGCAGTATTTT. Amino acids: CASSLSRGSTDTQYF. The entire variable domain, with the rest obtained from reference TRBV7-3 and TRBJ2-3, is as follows: GAGVSQTPSNKVTEKGKYVELRCDPISGHTALYWYRQSLGQGPEFLIYFQGTGAADDSGLPNDRFFAVRPEGSVSTLKIQRTERGDSAVYLCASSLSRGSTDTQYFGPGTRLTVL.

This clone came up a few times. The genes are TRBV5-1 and TRBJ1-4, with 8 bases fitting TRBD1. Germline CDR1 reads SGHRS; CDR2 reads YFSETQ. V was pared by 0 bases and J by 8 bases, with 6 bases of the junction left unmatched. This CDR3 has 15 residues. This CDR3 reads CASSLAGTGQEKLFF. The CDR3 nucleotides are TGCGCCAGCAGCTTGGCCGGGACAGGTCAGGAAAAACTGTTTTTT.

This chain connects TRBV28 to TRBJ1-4; D might be TRBD1 (5 bases). Trimming took 8 bases from V and 6 from J, leaving 19 bases between them. The germline CDR1 and CDR2 sequences are MDHEN and SYDVKM. The CDR3 sequence is 15 residues long. CDR3 nucleotide sequence: TGTGCCAGCGCTGAAATCCAGGGTATTCATGAAAAACTGTTTTTT. This sequence encodes CASAEIQGIHEKLFF. Using reference TRBV28 and TRBJ1-4 for the parts outside the CDR3, the full variable domain is DVKVTQSSRYLVKRTGEKVFLECVQDMDHENMFWYRQDPGLGLRLIYFSYDVKMKEKGDIPEGYSVSREKKERFSLILESASTNQTSMYLCASAEIQGIHEKLFFGSGTQLSVL.

This sequence joins TRBV28 and TRBJ2-1, with D perhaps TRBD1 (5 bases). This CDR3 is built from 15 residues. CDR1 is MDHEN, CDR2 SYDVKM, per germline. The germline V and J ends were trimmed by 5 bases and 2 bases, with 13 bases remaining between them. The CDR3 bases are TGTGCCAGCAGTAAGCAGGGCCCCCCCTACAATGAGCAGTTCTTC. It yields the protein CASSKQGPPYNEQFF.

The chain has TRBV10-3 and TRBJ2-3, with TRBD2 identical over 8 bases. Germline V gene lookup returns CDR1 ENHRY and CDR2 SYGVKD. The V gene end was trimmed by 3 bases and the J gene end by 4 bases; junction bases not matched to a gene: 9. The CDR3 covers 16 residues. As DNA, the CDR3 is TGTGCCATCAGTGATCGGGGGGGAGAAGGAGCAGATACGCAGTATTTT. This codes for CAISDRGGEGADTQYF.

The chain employs TRBV5-1 and TRBJ2-3; D possibly corresponds to TRBD1 (6 bases). This CDR3 spans 15 amino acids. V was pared by 0 bases and J by 5 bases, with 13 bases between. Germline loops: CDR1 SGHRS, CDR2 YFSETQ. In DNA, the CDR3 is TGCGCCAGCAGCTTGGTTAGGACAGAGCGAGATACGCAGTATTTT. Residues: CASSLVRTERDTQYF.

This chain connects TRBV18 to TRBJ2-1; D might be TRBD1 (5 bases). This CDR3 spans 16 amino acids. The V gene lost 2 bases and the J gene lost 4 bases, with 15 bases spanning the gap. The germline V gene encodes CDR1 KGHSH and CDR2 LQKENI. The CDR3 DNA reads as TGTGCCAGCTCACCAGGCGCAGGGATCGGTTACAATGAGCAGTTCTTC. Amino acids: CASSPGAGIGYNEQFF.

The chain has TRBV30 and TRBJ2-5; 7 bases agree with TRBD2. The CDR3 is 12 residues long. Germline V gives CDR1 GTSNPN, CDR2 SVGIG (reference sequence). After removal of 4 bases from V and 5 bases from J, the junction contained 4 bases not matched to a gene. CDR3 coding DNA: TGTGCCTGGACCAGGCGGGGGGAGACCCAGTACTTC. This gives the protein CAWTRRGETQYF.

The V and J genes are TRBV19 and TRBJ1-3; no clear D. V lost 6 bases and J 2 bases, leaving 11 bases between the germline ends. Germline CDR1 and CDR2: LNHDA and SQIVND (reference sequence). The CDR3 runs 14 residues. The CDR3 here is CASRFDITGNTIYF. CDR3 in DNA: TGTGCCAGTAGATTCGACATTACTGGAAACACCATATATTTT.

The chain recombines TRBV7-2 with TRBJ1-5; maybe TRBD1 (5 bases). Trimming removed 0 bases from V and 5 bases from J, with 11 bases in between. The CDR3 consists of 15 residues. Per the germline V gene, CDR1 is SGHTA and CDR2 is FQGNSA. CDR3 protein: CASSLAWGFDQPQHF. CDR3 nucleotides: TGTGCCAGCAGCTTAGCTTGGGGCTTCGATCAGCCCCAGCATTTT.

The CDR3 region is CASSLRVPAGEAFF. The CDR3 DNA sequence: TGTGCCAGCAGCCTCCGGGTCCCGGCGGGTGAAGCTTTCTTT. This chain uses TRBV7-9 with TRBJ1-1, with D unresolved. Looked up from germline, CDR1 is SEHNR and CDR2 is FQNEAQ (reference sequence). CDR3 length: 14 residues. Trimming took off 5 bases at V and 7 bases at J, with 17 bases between the two ends.

The J gene is TRBJ1-1, the V gene TRBV6-4; D is unresolved. Trimming left V 3 bases short and J 1 base short, with 6 bases between. CDR1 is MRHNA, CDR2 SNTAGT, per germline. CDR3 length: 13 residues. The CDR3 nucleotides read TGTGCCAGCAGTGATTCCTGGAACACTGAAGCTTTCTTT. Protein: CASSDSWNTEAFF.

This clone was observed a single time. V gene TRBV4-1 combines with J gene TRBJ1-1; TRBD1 might be the D (5 bases). Germline V gene sequence: CDR1 MGHRA, CDR2 YSYEKL. V was cut by 1 base and J by 3 bases, with 6 bases left in between. This CDR3 is 13 amino acids long. CDR3 protein: CASSQVQDTEAFF. The CDR3 bases are TGCGCCAGCAGCCAAGTACAGGACACTGAAGCTTTCTTT.

The V and J genes are TRBV30 and TRBJ2-1; 12 bases fit TRBD2. The V gene's germline CDR1 is GTSNPN and CDR2 SVGIG (reference sequence). J lost 2 bases, V lost 1 base, and 3 bases had no gene match. The CDR3 has 16 residues. CDR3 coding DNA: TGTGCCTGGAGTGGCGGACTAGCGGGAACCTACAATGAGCAGTTCTTC. It translates to CAWSGGLAGTYNEQFF.

This clone has a handful of counts. The chain employs TRBV7-3 and TRBJ2-1; tentative D call: TRBD2 (6 bases). V dropped 0 bases and J dropped 6 bases, with 9 bases sitting between them. This CDR3 has 14 residues. Germline V CDR1 and CDR2: SGHTA, FQGTGA. In DNA, the CDR3 is TGTGCCAGCAGCTTAACAGGAGGGCCCAATGAGCAGTTCTTC. Its translation: CASSLTGGPNEQFF.

The V gene is TRBV9, the J gene TRBJ1-1, with D maybe TRBD1 (5 bases). Trimming left V 4 bases short and J 0 bases short, with 13 bases between. The CDR3 is made up of 15 amino acids. In germline, CDR1 is SGDLS, CDR2 YYNGEE. For the CDR3, the DNA is TGTGCCAGCAGCCCTCAGGGCAGTGTGAACACTGAAGCTTTCTTT. The encoded protein is CASSPQGSVNTEAFF.

The chain carries TRBV7-9 and TRBJ2-1, with 12 bases fitting TRBD2. Looked up from germline, CDR1 is SEHNR and CDR2 is FQNEAQ (reference sequence). The trim removed 1 base at V and 9 bases at J, leaving 4 bases unmatched. The CDR3 spans 15 residues. CDR3 protein: CASSLELAGGFEQFF. The CDR3 region has the DNA TGTGCCAGCAGCTTAGAACTAGCGGGAGGATTTGAGCAGTTCTTC.

There are a few counts of this clone. V gene TRBV4-1 combines with J gene TRBJ1-1, with TRBD1 as a possible D gene (5 bases). The CDR3 extends over 15 amino acids. The V end lost 1 base, the J end lost 1 base, and 10 bases lay between the germline ends. Per the germline V gene, CDR1 is MGHRA and CDR2 is YSYEKL. The chain's CDR3 is CASSQGAGSNTEAFF. The CDR3 region has the DNA TGCGCCAGCAGCCAAGGGGCAGGGTCGAACACTGAAGCTTTCTTT.

This clone was recorded a few times. The chain carries TRBV29-1 and TRBJ2-5; TRBD1 might be the D (6 bases). The V end was cut by 7 bases, the J end by 4 bases, with 13 bases between. The CDR3 spans 12 residues. Looked up from germline, CDR1 is SQVTM and CDR2 is ANQGSEA. The CDR3 sequence: CSARDTIETQYF. In DNA form, the CDR3 reads TGCAGCGCCAGGGACACCATAGAGACCCAGTACTTC.

Only a few counts were recorded for this clone. The chain recombines TRBV7-2 with TRBJ2-1; 9 positions match TRBD2. Per the germline V gene, CDR1 is SGHTA and CDR2 is FQGNSA. After removal of 1 base from V and 4 bases from J, the junction contained 8 bases not matched to a gene. The CDR3 sequence is 17 residues long. CDR3 amino acids: CASSLGVLAGVYNEQFF. The CDR3 DNA reads TGTGCCAGCAGCTTAGGAGTTTTAGCGGGAGTATACAATGAGCAGTTCTTC.